The rows below give T cell receptor beta chains drawn from one sample of a study of blood T cell repertoires in COVID-19. TCRdb keeps only in-frame clones here, not all; method: immunoSEQ multiplex PCR. The sample holds about 210,000 clones, roughly 90% seen once. The sequenced sample consisted of PBMCs or T cells enriched from blood (not recorded which). The receptors stem from a woman younger than 30 who had recovered from COVID-19. Each CDR3 is given with its conserved first and last residue. D genes are given only for firm matches. Some rows have no size entry. The others give once, few or many, or a class for an expanded clone.

v_gene: TRBV2
abundance: few
j_gene: TRBJ2-3
d_gene: NA
CDR3nt: TGTGCCAGCAGAGTCACCGACCCGGGTTATTTATATTTT
CDR3aa: CASRVTDPGYLYF

v_gene: TRBV3-1/TRBV3-2
abundance: NA
j_gene: TRBJ2-1
d_gene: NA
CDR3nt: TGTGCCAGCAGCCAAGTTTTAGCGTACAATGAGCAGTTCTTC
CDR3aa: CASSQVLAYNEQFF

v_gene: TRBV7-9
abundance: NA
j_gene: TRBJ2-1
d_gene: TRBD2
CDR3nt: TGTGCCAGCAGCAAGCTAGCGGGGGGTATGTACAATGAGCAGTTCTTC
CDR3aa: CASSKLAGGMYNEQFF

v_gene: TRBV7-9
abundance: NA
j_gene: TRBJ2-1
d_gene: NA
CDR3nt: TGTGCCAGCAGCTTAGTGCGCCAGGGCAATGAGCAGTTCTTC
CDR3aa: CASSLVRQGNEQFF

v_gene: TRBV5-1
abundance: NA
j_gene: TRBJ1-5
d_gene: TRBD1
CDR3nt: TGCGCCAGCAGCATAAGACAGGGGGTTCGCCCACTGCAAATATATAGCAATCAGCCCCAGCATTTT
CDR3aa: CASSIRQGVRPLQIYSNQPQHF

v_gene: TRBV7-8
abundance: NA
j_gene: TRBJ2-3
d_gene: NA
CDR3nt: TGTGCCAGCAGCTTCCCCTCGGGGAGGACAGATACGCAGTATTTT
CDR3aa: CASSFPSGRTDTQYF

v_gene: TRBV28
abundance: NA
j_gene: TRBJ1-2
d_gene: TRBD1
CDR3nt: TGTGCCAGCAGCCTAACCTGGACAGGGAATGGCTACACCTTC
CDR3aa: CASSLTWTGNGYTF

v_gene: TRBV29-1
abundance: NA
j_gene: TRBJ1-2
d_gene: NA
CDR3nt: TGCAGGGGAGATGACGAGCAAAACGGCTACACCTTC
CDR3aa: CRGDDEQNGYTF

v_gene: TRBV7-6
abundance: NA
j_gene: TRBJ2-7
d_gene: NA
CDR3nt: TGTGCCAGCAGCCCGAGGCCTACCGTCTCTAAGATCGAGCAGTACTTC
CDR3aa: CASSPRPTVSKIEQYF

v_gene: TRBV5-1
abundance: NA
j_gene: TRBJ2-3
d_gene: NA
CDR3nt: TGCGCCAGCAGCTTGGTCGGAGAGCTTAGCACAGATACGCAGTATTTT
CDR3aa: CASSLVGELSTDTQYF

v_gene: TRBV6-6
abundance: few
j_gene: TRBJ1-5
d_gene: TRBD1
CDR3nt: TGTGCCAGCAGAGGGGGCGAGCACAATCAGCCCCAGCATTTT
CDR3aa: CASRGGEHNQPQHF

v_gene: TRBV3-1/TRBV3-2
abundance: NA
j_gene: TRBJ2-3
d_gene: TRBD2
CDR3nt: TGTGCCAGCAGCCAAGATCCCGAATTTAGCGGGGGGGCTACAGATACGCAGTATTTT
CDR3aa: CASSQDPEFSGGATDTQYF

v_gene: TRBV6-5
abundance: NA
j_gene: TRBJ1-2
d_gene: NA
CDR3nt: TGTGCCAGCAGCCAAAACGTCGGCTATGGCTACACCTTC
CDR3aa: CASSQNVGYGYTF

v_gene: TRBV4-1
abundance: NA
j_gene: TRBJ1-1
d_gene: NA
CDR3nt: TGCGCCAGCAGCCCCCGACAGACGAACACTGAAGCTTTCTTT
CDR3aa: CASSPRQTNTEAFF

v_gene: TRBV11-2
abundance: NA
j_gene: TRBJ2-1
d_gene: NA
CDR3nt: TGTGCCAGCAGCCCCCCGAACAACAATGAGCAGTTCTTC
CDR3aa: CASSPPNNNEQFF

v_gene: TRBV28
abundance: NA
j_gene: TRBJ1-4
d_gene: NA
CDR3nt: TGTGCCAGCAGTTCATGGAGTGAAAAACTGTTTTTT
CDR3aa: CASSSWSEKLFF

v_gene: TRBV5-1
abundance: NA
j_gene: TRBJ2-3
d_gene: TRBD2
CDR3nt: TGCGCCAGCAGCTTGGGACTAGCGGGGGGGCCGGGCACAGATACGCAGTATTTT
CDR3aa: CASSLGLAGGPGTDTQYF

v_gene: TRBV6-2/TRBV6-3
abundance: NA
j_gene: TRBJ1-1
d_gene: NA
CDR3nt: TGTGCCAGCAGTGCTCAGATTAACACTGAAGCTTTCTTT
CDR3aa: CASSAQINTEAFF

v_gene: TRBV10-1
abundance: once
j_gene: TRBJ1-1
d_gene: NA
CDR3nt: TGCGCCAGCAGTGAGTCGAGAGTCACTGAAGCTTTCTTT
CDR3aa: CASSESRVTEAFF

v_gene: TRBV13
abundance: NA
j_gene: TRBJ1-2
d_gene: TRBD1
CDR3nt: TGTGCCAGCAGCTCAAACTCGGCCAGGGGGCATGGCTACACCTTC
CDR3aa: CASSSNSARGHGYTF

v_gene: TRBV2
abundance: NA
j_gene: TRBJ2-1
d_gene: TRBD2
CDR3nt: TGTGCCAGCCGTTTTAGCGGGGGATTCACTGAGCAGTTCTTC
CDR3aa: CASRFSGGFTEQFF

v_gene: TRBV27
abundance: once
j_gene: TRBJ1-1
d_gene: NA
CDR3nt: TGTGCCAGCAGTTTATACCAACAGGGGAACACTGAAGCTTTCTTT
CDR3aa: CASSLYQQGNTEAFF

v_gene: TRBV18
abundance: NA
j_gene: TRBJ1-2
d_gene: NA
CDR3nt: TGTGCCAGCTCACCAAGAGACAATGATGGCTACACCTTC
CDR3aa: CASSPRDNDGYTF

v_gene: TRBV7-2
abundance: NA
j_gene: TRBJ1-4
d_gene: TRBD1
CDR3nt: TGTGCCAGCAGCTTACAGGGGGCCCTTAATGAAAAACTGTTTTTT
CDR3aa: CASSLQGALNEKLFF

v_gene: TRBV25-1
abundance: NA
j_gene: TRBJ1-1
d_gene: TRBD1
CDR3nt: TGTGCCAGCAGTGGGTCGTACAGGGGGAGGACTGAAGCTTTCTTT
CDR3aa: CASSGSYRGRTEAFF

v_gene: TRBV5-1
abundance: NA
j_gene: TRBJ2-7
d_gene: NA
CDR3nt: TGCGCCAGCAGCTGGGAGACGGGATACGAGCAGTACTTC
CDR3aa: CASSWETGYEQYF

v_gene: TRBV25-1
abundance: few
j_gene: TRBJ2-1
d_gene: NA
CDR3nt: TGTGCCAGCAGTGAAATACTAGGACAGTACAATGAGCAGTTCTTC
CDR3aa: CASSEILGQYNEQFF

v_gene: TRBV6-6
abundance: NA
j_gene: TRBJ2-6
d_gene: NA
CDR3nt: TGTGCCAGCAGTCTCGGACTGCTTCCCTCTGGGGCCAACGTCCTGACTTTC
CDR3aa: CASSLGLLPSGANVLTF

v_gene: TRBV2
abundance: NA
j_gene: TRBJ1-1
d_gene: TRBD1
CDR3nt: TGTGCCAGCAGACAGGGGGCATCGGGCACTGAAGCTTTCTTT
CDR3aa: CASRQGASGTEAFF

v_gene: TRBV5-6
abundance: NA
j_gene: TRBJ1-1
d_gene: NA
CDR3nt: TGTGCCAGCAGCTTGGGTGTCTACACTGAAGCTTTCTTT
CDR3aa: CASSLGVYTEAFF

v_gene: TRBV2
abundance: once
j_gene: TRBJ2-7
d_gene: NA
CDR3nt: TGTGCCAGCGGGGAACAGGGTTACGAGCAGTACTTC
CDR3aa: CASGEQGYEQYF

v_gene: TRBV9
abundance: NA
j_gene: TRBJ1-2
d_gene: NA
CDR3nt: TGTGCTCGGGAGGGAAATCCTAACTATGGCTACACCTTC
CDR3aa: CAREGNPNYGYTF

v_gene: TRBV27
abundance: NA
j_gene: TRBJ1-1
d_gene: NA
CDR3nt: TGTGCCAGCAGTTTACGGACACTCCGTTTTGACCTGAACACTGAAGCTTTCTTT
CDR3aa: CASSLRTLRFDLNTEAFF

v_gene: TRBV6-4
abundance: NA
j_gene: TRBJ2-1
d_gene: NA
CDR3nt: TGTGCCAGCAGTGACTCGGGGGGGCCCTACAATGAGCAGTTCTTC
CDR3aa: CASSDSGGPYNEQFF

v_gene: TRBV6-5
abundance: NA
j_gene: TRBJ2-5
d_gene: TRBD1
CDR3nt: TGTGCCAGCAGTTACTCGTCAGCAGGGGGAAGGGGGACCCAGTACTTC
CDR3aa: CASSYSSAGGRGTQYF

v_gene: TRBV7-6
abundance: NA
j_gene: TRBJ2-5
d_gene: NA
CDR3nt: TGTGCCAGCAGCCATTTGACCGTAAAAGGGGACCAAGAGACCCAGTACTTC
CDR3aa: CASSHLTVKGDQETQYF

v_gene: TRBV30
abundance: NA
j_gene: TRBJ2-2
d_gene: NA
CDR3nt: TGTGCCTGGAGGGACACAGGTGACGGGGAGCTGTTTTTT
CDR3aa: CAWRDTGDGELFF